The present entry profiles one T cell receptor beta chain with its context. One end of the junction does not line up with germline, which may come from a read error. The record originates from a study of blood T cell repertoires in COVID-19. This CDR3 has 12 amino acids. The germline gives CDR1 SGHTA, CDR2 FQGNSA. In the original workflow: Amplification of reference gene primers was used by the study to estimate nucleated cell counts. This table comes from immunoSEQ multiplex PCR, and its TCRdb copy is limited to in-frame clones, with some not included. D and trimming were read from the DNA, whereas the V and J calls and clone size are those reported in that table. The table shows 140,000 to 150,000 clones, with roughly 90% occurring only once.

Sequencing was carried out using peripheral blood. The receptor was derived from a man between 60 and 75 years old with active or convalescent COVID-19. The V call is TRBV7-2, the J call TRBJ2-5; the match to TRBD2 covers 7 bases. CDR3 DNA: TGTGCCAGCAGCTCTTCAAGTGGACGGGAGGACTTC. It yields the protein CASSSSSGREDF. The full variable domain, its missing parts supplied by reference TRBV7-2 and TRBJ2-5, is GAGVSQSPSNKVTEKGKDVELRCDPISGHTALYWYRQSLGQGLEFLIYFQGNSAPDKSGLPSDRFSAERTGGSVSTLTIQRTQQEDSAVYLCASSSSSGREDFGPGTRLLVL.